This T cell receptor (beta chain) was recovered during a study of technical replicates of blood from several donors. Sequencing used immunoSEQ multiplex PCR; TCRdb keeps in-frame clones, though not all of them. Here the sample spans fewer than 75,000 clones, around 89% being singletons. The V gene lost 4 bases and the J gene lost 4 bases, with 17 bases spanning the gap. CDR1 and CDR2 from the germline V gene are SGHDT and YYEEEE. CDR3 size: 15 residues. Sample: PBMCs. This clonotype was sampled from a human donor in good health. Some clones in this sample may be carry-over from other donors' samples. The chain joins TRBV5-6 to TRBJ1-2; D is perhaps TRBD1 (5 bases). The CDR3 nucleotides are TGTGCCAGCAGCCCTAGGGGCAGCCAGGCCTATGGCTACACCTTC. This codes for CASSPRGSQAYGYTF.